These T cell receptor beta chains were read from a single sample in a study of cytotoxic CD8 clonotypes in ibrutinib-treated CLL. The table came from immunoSEQ multiplex PCR; TCRdb's copy has only in-frame clones and leaves some out. The sample consists of around 150,000 clones, 70% to 90% of them appearing once. The specimen was PBMCs, collected at disease progression, from a patient treated with ibrutinib. These receptors all come from a human donor with chronic lymphocytic leukemia. The CDR3 runs from the conserved cysteine through the conserved F or W. The D gene is left open where the match is weak. The size of a clone is reported for some rows only, either as once, few or many, or as a class for expanded clones.

TGTGCCAGCAGCAAAGAGGCCAACCGCTATGGCTACACCTTC	CASSKEANRYGYTF	-	-	TRBV7-9	TRBJ1-2
TGTGCCGTGAAGCGGACTAGCTCTGGAAACACCATATATTTT	CAVKRTSSGNTIYF	-	-	TRBV5-8	TRBJ1-3
TGTGCCAGGGCGGCTCATCCGGGACAGGCGGCGGTGAAGACCCAGTACTTC	CARAAHPGQAAVKTQYF	-	TRBD1	TRBV27	TRBJ2-5
TGCGCCAGCAGCCCTGGGCGGGACATTCAGTACTTC	CASSPGRDIQYF	once	-	TRBV5-1	TRBJ2-4
TGTGCCAGCAGCGCACGAGGGGGCCTACCCCGGGAAAAACTGTTTTTT	CASSARGGLPREKLFF	many	TRBD1	TRBV7-6	TRBJ1-4
TGTGCCATCAGCCAGGGGCTGGCCACAGATACGCAGTATTTT	CAISQGLATDTQYF	once	-	TRBV10-3	TRBJ2-3
TGTGCCAGCAGCTTAGATGTCAGGGGGCGAGGTGAGCAGTACTTC	CASSLDVRGRGEQYF	-	TRBD1	TRBV11-2	TRBJ2-7
TGTGCCAGCAGAAAAAGACTAGCGAATACAGTCCCTGATACGCAGTATTTT	CASRKRLANTVPDTQYF	-	TRBD2	TRBV27	TRBJ2-3
TGTGCTTCTACTAGCGGCTACACAGATACGCAGTATTTT	CASTSGYTDTQYF	-	TRBD2	TRBV2	TRBJ2-3
TGTGCCAGCAAGAGAGAACGGGGCCCCACAGATACGCAGTATTTT	CASKRERGPTDTQYF	-	-	TRBV6-5	TRBJ2-3